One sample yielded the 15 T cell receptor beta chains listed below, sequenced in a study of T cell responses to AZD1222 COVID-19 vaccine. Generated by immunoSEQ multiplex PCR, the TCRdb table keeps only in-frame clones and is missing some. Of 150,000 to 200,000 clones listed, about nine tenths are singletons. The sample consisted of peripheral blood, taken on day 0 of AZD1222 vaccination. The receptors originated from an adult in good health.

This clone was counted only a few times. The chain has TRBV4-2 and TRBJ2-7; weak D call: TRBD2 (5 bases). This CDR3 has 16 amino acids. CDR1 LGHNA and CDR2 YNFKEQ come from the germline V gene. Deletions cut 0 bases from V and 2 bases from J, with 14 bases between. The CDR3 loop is CASSQDEGGLAYEQYF. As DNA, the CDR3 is TGTGCCAGCAGCCAAGATGAAGGCGGGCTGGCCTACGAGCAGTACTTC.

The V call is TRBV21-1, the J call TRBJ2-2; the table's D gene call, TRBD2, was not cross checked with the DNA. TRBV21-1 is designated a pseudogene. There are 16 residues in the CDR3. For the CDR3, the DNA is TGTGCCAGCAGCAAATTCGGCGGGAGTAACACCGGGGAGCTGTTTTTT. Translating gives CASSKFGGSNTGELFF.

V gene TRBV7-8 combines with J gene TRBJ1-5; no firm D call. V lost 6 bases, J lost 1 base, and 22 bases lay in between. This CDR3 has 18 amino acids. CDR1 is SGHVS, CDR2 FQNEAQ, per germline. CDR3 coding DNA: TGTGCCAGCAGAGCTTTCCCTGACGGGGTAGAGAGCAATCAGCCCCAGCATTTT. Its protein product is CASRAFPDGVESNQPQHF.

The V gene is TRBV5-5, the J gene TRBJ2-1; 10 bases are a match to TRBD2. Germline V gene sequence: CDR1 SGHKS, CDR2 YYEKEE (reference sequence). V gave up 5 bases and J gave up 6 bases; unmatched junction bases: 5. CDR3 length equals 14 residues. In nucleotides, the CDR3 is TGTGCCAGCAGTTTAGGACTAGCGGCCAATGAGCAGTTCTTC. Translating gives CASSLGLAANEQFF.

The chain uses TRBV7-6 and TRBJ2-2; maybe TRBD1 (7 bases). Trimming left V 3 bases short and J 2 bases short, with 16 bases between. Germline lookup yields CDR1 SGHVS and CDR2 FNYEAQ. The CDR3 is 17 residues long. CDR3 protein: CASSLGRGEGNTGELFF. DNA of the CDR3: TGTGCCAGCAGCTTGGGCAGGGGGGAAGGAAACACCGGGGAGCTGTTTTTT.

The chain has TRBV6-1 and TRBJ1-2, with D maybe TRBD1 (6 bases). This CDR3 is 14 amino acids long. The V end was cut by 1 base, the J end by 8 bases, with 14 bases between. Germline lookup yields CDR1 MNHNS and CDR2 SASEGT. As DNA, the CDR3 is TGTGCCAGCAGTGAAGTGACAGGCCGCGGAGGCTACACCTTC. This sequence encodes CASSEVTGRGGYTF.

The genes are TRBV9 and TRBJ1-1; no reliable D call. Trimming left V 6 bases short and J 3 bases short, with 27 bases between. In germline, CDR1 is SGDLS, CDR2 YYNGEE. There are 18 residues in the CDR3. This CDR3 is CASTVSATLEPYDTEAFF. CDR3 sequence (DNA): TGTGCCAGCACTGTGTCGGCGACCCTCGAGCCGTATGACACTGAAGCTTTCTTT.

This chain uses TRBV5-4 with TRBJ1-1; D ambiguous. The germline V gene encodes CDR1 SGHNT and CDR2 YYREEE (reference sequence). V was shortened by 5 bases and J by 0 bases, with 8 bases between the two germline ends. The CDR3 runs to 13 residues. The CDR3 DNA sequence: TGTGCCAGCAGTTCCCCTTTGAACACTGAAGCTTTCTTT. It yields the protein CASSSPLNTEAFF.

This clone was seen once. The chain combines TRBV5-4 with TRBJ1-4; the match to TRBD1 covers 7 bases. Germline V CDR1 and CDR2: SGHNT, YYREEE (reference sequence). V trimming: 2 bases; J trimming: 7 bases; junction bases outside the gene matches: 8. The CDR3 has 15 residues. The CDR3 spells CASSFRRGQGEKLFF. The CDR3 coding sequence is TGTGCCAGCAGCTTTAGGAGGGGGCAAGGTGAAAAACTGTTTTTT.

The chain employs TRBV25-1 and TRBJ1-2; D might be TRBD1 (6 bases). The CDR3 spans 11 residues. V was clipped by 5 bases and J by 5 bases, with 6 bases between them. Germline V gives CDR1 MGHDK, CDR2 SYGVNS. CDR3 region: CASSQGYGYTF. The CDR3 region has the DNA TGTGCCAGCAGTCAGGGGTATGGCTACACCTTC.

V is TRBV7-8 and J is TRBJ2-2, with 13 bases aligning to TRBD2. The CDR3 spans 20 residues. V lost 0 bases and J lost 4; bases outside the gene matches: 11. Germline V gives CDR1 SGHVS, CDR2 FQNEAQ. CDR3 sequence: CASSLAPLELAGGGTGELFF. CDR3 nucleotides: TGTGCCAGCAGCTTAGCTCCCCTCGAACTAGCGGGAGGGGGCACCGGGGAGCTGTTTTTT.

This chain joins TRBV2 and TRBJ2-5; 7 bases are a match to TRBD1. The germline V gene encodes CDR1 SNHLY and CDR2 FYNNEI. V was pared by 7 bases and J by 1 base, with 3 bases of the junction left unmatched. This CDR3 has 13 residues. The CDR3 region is CASIQGSQETQYF. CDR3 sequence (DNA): TGTGCCAGCATACAGGGGTCCCAAGAGACCCAGTACTTC.

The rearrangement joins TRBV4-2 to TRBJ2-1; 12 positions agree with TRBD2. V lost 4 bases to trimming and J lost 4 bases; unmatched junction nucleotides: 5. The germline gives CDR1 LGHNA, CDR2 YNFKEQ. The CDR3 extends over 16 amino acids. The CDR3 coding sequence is TGTGCCAGCAGCCGGACTAGCGGGACCACATACAATGAGCAGTTCTTC. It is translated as CASSRTSGTTYNEQFF.

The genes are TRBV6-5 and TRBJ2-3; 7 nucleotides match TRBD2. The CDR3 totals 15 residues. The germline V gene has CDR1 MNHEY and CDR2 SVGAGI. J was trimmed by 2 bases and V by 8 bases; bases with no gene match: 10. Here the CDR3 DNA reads TGTGCCAGCGATCCCCTAGCGGACTCCACAGATACGCAGTATTTT. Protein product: CASDPLADSTDTQYF.

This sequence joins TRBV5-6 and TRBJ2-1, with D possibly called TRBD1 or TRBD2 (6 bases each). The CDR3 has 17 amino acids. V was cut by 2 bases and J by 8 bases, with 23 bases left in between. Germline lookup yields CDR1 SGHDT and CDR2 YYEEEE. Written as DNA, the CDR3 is TGTGCCAGCAGCTTTTGGTCGACTAGGGGGTTGAGCGATGAGCAGTTCTTC. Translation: CASSFWSTRGLSDEQFF. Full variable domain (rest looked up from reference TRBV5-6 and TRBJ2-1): DAGVTQSPTHLIKTRGQQVTLRCSPKSGHDTVSWYQQALGQGPQFIFQYYEEEERQRGNFPDRFSGHQFPNYSSELNVNALLLGDSALYLCASSFWSTRGLSDEQFFGPGTRLTVL.